Described below is a single T cell receptor beta chain sequence and its context. The sample is drawn from a study of blood T cell repertoires in COVID-19. Study context: Spain, Italy and the United States supplied samples that represented acute and convalescent COVID-19. The cDNA or gDNA used as material had been derived from T cells, B-cell-depleted T cells, or PBMCs.

From germline, CDR1 is SGHRS and CDR2 YFSETQ. The CDR3 extends over 14 amino acids. Losses at the gene ends were 4 bases for V and 7 bases for J; bases not matched to a gene: 5. Source study methods: Reference gene primer amplification gave estimated nucleated cell counts. Some clones are missing from TCRdb's copy, which holds only in-frame ones; the method was immunoSEQ multiplex PCR. V and J calls plus clone size are reproduced from that table; the DNA served to infer D and trimming. The sample includes about 190,000 clones, approximately 92% of them seen just once. This TCR derives from a man aged 50-60 years with acute or convalescent COVID-19. The chain uses TRBV5-1 and TRBJ1-4; the match to TRBD1 covers 9 bases. Source material: peripheral blood. The chain's CDR3 is CASSPGQGGEKLFF. CDR3 sequence (DNA): TGCGCCAGCAGCCCGGGACAGGGTGGTGAAAAACTGTTTTTT.